The 8 T cell receptor beta chains reported below all come from one sample, sequenced in a study of blood T cell repertoires in COVID-19 (dated by TCRdb to between 2020 and 2021). To prepare the library, the immunoSEQ multiplex PCR assay was applied. Drawn from immuneACCESS, this table holds only the in-frame rearrangements with V and J called that TCRdb kept. Clones are partly lost; checked studies trace under half to an unresolved V gene and leave the rest unexplained. In all, the sample holds roughly 160,000 clones, and more than 65% of those were seen once. 9.5% to 11% of the sample goes to the ten largest clones. Sequenced input: PBMCs or T cells enriched from blood (not recorded which). The receptors shown here come from a man over 45 who had recovered from COVID-19.

The V and J genes are TRBV27 and TRBJ2-1; D might be TRBD1 (5 bases). Trimming took off 3 bases at V and 0 bases at J, with 9 bases between the two ends. The length of the CDR3 is 15 residues. The germline gives CDR1 MNHEY, CDR2 SMNVEV (reference sequence). CDR3 DNA sequence: TGTGCCAGCAGTTTCCAGGGTCTCTCCTACAATGAGCAGTTCTTC. This translates into CASSFQGLSYNEQFF.

V usage is TRBV12-3 or TRBV12-4 and J usage is TRBJ1-2, with a possible D match to TRBD1 (5 bases). Trimming shortened V by 6 bases and J by 7 bases, and 15 bases separated the two germline ends. The CDR3 length is 13 residues. CDR3 DNA sequence: TGTGCCAGCAGACCGCGGGACTTCCGTGGCTACACCTTC. Its translation: CASRPRDFRGYTF.

The rearrangement uses TRBV5-1 and TRBJ2-2; TRBD2 agrees at 8 bases. Germline values: CDR1 SGHRS, CDR2 YFSETQ. The V gene end was trimmed by 0 bases and the J gene end by 8 bases; junction bases not matched to a gene: 9. This CDR3 spans 16 amino acids. In DNA form, the CDR3 reads TGCGCCAGCAGCTTGGTACTAGCGGCCGAGGTGGGGGAGCTGTTTTTT. This codes for CASSLVLAAEVGELFF. Drawing the rest from reference TRBV5-1 and TRBJ2-2, the complete variable domain is KAGVTQTPRYLIKTRGQQVTLSCSPISGHRSVSWYQQTPGQGLQFLFEYFSETQRNKGNFPGRFSGRQFSNSRSEMNVSTLELGDSALYLCASSLVLAAEVGELFFGEGSRLTVL.

The V call is TRBV5-1, the J call TRBJ1-5; D gene unclear. CDR1 is SGHRS and CDR2 is YFSETQ in the germline V gene. This CDR3 is built from 14 residues. The ends were cut back, 0 bases at V and 6 bases at J, with 10 bases in the middle. CDR3 DNA sequence: TGCGCCAGCAGCTTGGACGTGCGAGGTCAGCCCCAGCATTTT. Protein product: CASSLDVRGQPQHF.

The gene calls are TRBV6-1 and TRBJ1-5, with D perhaps matching TRBD1 (6 bases). This CDR3 is 14 amino acids long. CDR1 and CDR2 from the germline V gene are MNHNS and SASEGT. Trimming shortened V by 3 bases and J by 6 bases, and 12 bases separated the two germline ends. This chain's CDR3 is CASSEGGPSQPQHF. The DNA of the CDR3 is TGTGCCAGCAGTGAGGGGGGGCCCTCTCAGCCCCAGCATTTT.

The V gene is TRBV29-1, the J gene TRBJ2-1; 9 bases line up with TRBD2. V was clipped by 1 base and J by 8 bases; unmatched bases: 9. Germline lookup yields CDR1 SQVTM and CDR2 ANQGSEA. The CDR3 is 15 amino acids. The CDR3: CSVEGGRAGYDEQFF. Here the CDR3 DNA reads TGCAGCGTTGAAGGCGGGAGGGCCGGATATGATGAGCAGTTCTTC.

The chain carries TRBV7-3 and TRBJ1-2; the D gene is possibly TRBD1 (6 bases). The germline V gene has CDR1 SGHTA and CDR2 FQGTGA. The germline V and J ends were trimmed by 2 bases and 0 bases, with 7 bases remaining between them. This CDR3 is 14 amino acids long. CDR3 in amino acids: CASSLQGTNYGYTF. In DNA form, the CDR3 reads TGTGCCAGCAGCTTACAGGGGACTAACTATGGCTACACCTTC.

The rearrangement links TRBV5-1 to TRBJ1-1; no firm D call. Trimming left V 0 bases short and J 6 bases short, with 9 bases between. CDR1 is SGHRS, CDR2 YFSETQ, per germline. The CDR3 spans 13 residues. CDR3 sequence reads: CASSLGFEAEAFF. Here the CDR3 DNA reads TGCGCCAGCAGCTTGGGTTTTGAGGCTGAAGCTTTCTTT. The variable domain in full, with the rest retrieved from reference TRBV5-1 and TRBJ1-1, is KAGVTQTPRYLIKTRGQQVTLSCSPISGHRSVSWYQQTPGQGLQFLFEYFSETQRNKGNFPGRFSGRQFSNSRSEMNVSTLELGDSALYLCASSLGFEAEAFFGQGTRLTVV.